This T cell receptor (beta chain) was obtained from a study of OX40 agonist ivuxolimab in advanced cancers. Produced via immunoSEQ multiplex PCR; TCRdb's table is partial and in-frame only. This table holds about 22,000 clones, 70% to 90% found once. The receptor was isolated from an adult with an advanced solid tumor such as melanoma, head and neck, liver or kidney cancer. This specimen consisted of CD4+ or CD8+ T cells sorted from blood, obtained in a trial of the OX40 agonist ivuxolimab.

CDR3 in amino acids: CAWSTTHRGLAFF. In nucleotides, the CDR3 is TGTGCCTGGAGCACGACTCACAGGGGGCTAGCTTTCTTT. This chain uses TRBV30 with TRBJ1-1; TRBD1 agrees at 9 bases. The germline V gene has CDR1 GTSNPN and CDR2 SVGIG (reference sequence). The trim removed 3 bases at V and 10 bases at J, leaving 9 bases unmatched. The CDR3 is 13 amino acids.